The 17 T cell receptor beta chains listed next were all sequenced from one sample in a study of T cells in Graves' hyperthyroidism and ophthalmopathy. TCR beta CDR3 sequences were amplified from RNA transcripts. RT-PCR in the first round (using the HTBI primer set) targeted the TCR CDR3. TCRdb re-analysed the multiplex PCR reads in MiXCR, keeping a single row per CDR3 protein. Counted here are around 99,000 distinct CDR3 sequences, about 16% occurring once; the ten biggest clones make up roughly 40%. Source material: blood. These receptors all come from a woman aged 45-65 years with Graves' hyperthyroidism.

This clonotype was recorded at least ten times. The junction and the germline gene differ at one end; a read error may be behind it. This rearrangement joins TRBV11-3 to TRBJ2-1, with D possibly called TRBD1 or TRBD2 (5 bases each). The CDR3 extends over 14 amino acids. Germline loops: CDR1 SGHNT, CDR2 YENEEA. The CDR3 bases are TGCGCCAGCAGCTTGGGGCTAGCTAGCAATGAGCAGTTCTTC. This translates into CASSLGLASNEQFF.

This rearrangement joins TRBV10-1 to TRBJ2-1; D possibly corresponds to TRBD2 (5 bases). V was pared by 6 bases and J by 4 bases, with 16 bases between. Germline CDR1 WNHNN, CDR2 SYGVQD (reference sequence). The CDR3 extends over 15 amino acids. The DNA for the CDR3 is TGCGCCAGCAGCCTCGACTACCGAGCTTACAATGAGCAGTTCTTC. Its protein product is CASSLDYRAYNEQFF.

This clonotype was seen many times. The chain uses TRBV20-1 and TRBJ2-1, with 11 bases identical to TRBD1. Losses at the gene ends were 4 bases for V and 9 bases for J; bases not matched to a gene: 5. In germline, CDR1 is DFQATT, CDR2 SNEGSKA (reference sequence). The CDR3 spans 13 residues. This chain's CDR3 is CSAKGQGVGEQFF. Here the CDR3 DNA reads TGCAGTGCTAAGGGACAGGGGGTAGGTGAGCAGTTCTTC.

This clonotype was seen a handful of times. V is TRBV6-1 and J is TRBJ2-2; 14 nucleotides line up with TRBD2. V shed 5 bases, J shed 5 bases, and the junction held 10 bases outside the gene matches. This CDR3 is 18 amino acids long. Germline CDR1 and CDR2: MNHNS and SASEGT. CDR3 in amino acids: CASSNGGLAGGPTGELFF. DNA for the CDR3: TGTGCCAGCAGTAACGGCGGACTAGCGGGAGGCCCTACCGGGGAGCTGTTTTTT.

This clonotype was counted once. The chain has TRBV30 and TRBJ1-1; unclear D gene. Germline values: CDR1 GTSNPN, CDR2 SVGIG (reference sequence). This CDR3 contains 12 residues. The ends were cut back, 5 bases at V and 8 bases at J, with 15 bases in the middle. CDR3 region: CAWGGGDPEAFF. CDR3 in DNA: TGTGCCTGGGGAGGAGGCGATCCGGAAGCTTTCTTT.

This clonotype was seen repeatedly, ten times or more. V and J are TRBV5-1 and TRBJ2-2; D might be TRBD2 (6 bases). This CDR3 contains 11 residues. The ends were cut back, 2 bases at V and 13 bases at J, with 9 bases in the middle. Germline CDR1 is SGHRS and CDR2 is YFSETQ. DNA of the CDR3: TGCGCCAGCAGCTTCGGGGGTTTGCTGTTTTTT. It specifies CASSFGGLLFF.

This clonotype came up many times. The rearrangement joins TRBV27 to TRBJ1-2, with D possibly TRBD1 on 6 matching bases. V gave up 5 bases and J gave up 7 bases, with 20 bases separating them. Per the germline V gene, CDR1 is MNHEY and CDR2 is SMNVEV (reference sequence). The length of the CDR3 is 15 residues. CDR3 in amino acids: CASSLLRGGAAGYTF. As DNA, the CDR3 is TGTGCCAGCAGTCTCCTGAGGGGGGGCGCAGCTGGCTACACCTTC.

This clonotype was picked up many times. This chain joins TRBV24-1 and TRBJ2-2, with 9 bases fitting TRBD1. The CDR3 consists of 17 residues. The junction had 10 bases not matched to a gene; V was cut back by 4 bases and J by 5 bases. Germline V lookup: CDR1 KGHDR, CDR2 SFDVKD. The CDR3 DNA is TGTGCCACCAGTGACCCCGGGACAGGGAGAAGAACCGGGGAGCTGTTTTTT. It specifies CATSDPGTGRRTGELFF.

This clonotype was recorded at least ten times. The gene calls are TRBV9 and TRBJ1-1, with D perhaps TRBD1 (5 bases). The CDR3 runs to 13 residues. Germline CDR1 SGDLS, CDR2 YYNGEE. V lost 4 bases and J lost 7, with 14 bases in between. The CDR3 sequence is CASSSRDLGEAFF. The CDR3 bases are TGTGCCAGCAGCTCTCGGGACCTTGGTGAAGCTTTCTTT.

This clonotype occurred many times. For the CDR3, the DNA is TGTGCCAGCAGCTTTAGGTTGGTCAGTACGGATGGCTACACCTTC. Translation: CASSFRLVSTDGYTF. The rearrangement uses TRBV5-5 and TRBJ1-2; D remains unclear. The germline CDR1 and CDR2 sequences are SGHKS and YYEKEE (reference sequence). This CDR3 contains 15 residues. V gave up 2 bases and J gave up 6 bases, with 17 bases separating them.

This clonotype was seen at least ten times. The chain joins TRBV12-3 or TRBV12-4 to TRBJ2-3, with TRBD1 matching 9 bases. The ends lost 3 bases at V and 3 bases at J; junction bases unmatched: 19. There are 20 residues in the CDR3. This CDR3 reads CASSFRSYFLDRGNTDTQYF. The CDR3 nucleotides read TGTGCCAGCAGTTTTCGATCTTATTTTTTGGACAGGGGAAATACAGATACGCAGTATTTT.

This sequence joins TRBV11-2 and TRBJ2-3; 15 bases are a match to TRBD2. The CDR3 is 16 amino acids. CDR1 SGHAT and CDR2 FQNNGV come from the germline V gene. J lost 6 bases, V lost 5 bases, and 6 bases had no gene match. CDR3 in amino acids: CASSRTSGRVGDTQYF. The CDR3 DNA is TGTGCCAGCAGCCGGACTAGCGGGAGGGTAGGTGATACGCAGTATTTT. The whole variable domain, filled in from reference TRBV11-2 and TRBJ2-3, reads EAGVAQSPRYKIIEKRQSVAFWCNPISGHATLYWYQQILGQGPKLLIQFQNNGVVDDSQLPKDRFSAERLKGVDSTLKIQPAKLEDSAVYLCASSRTSGRVGDTQYFGPGTRLTVL.

This clonotype was counted at least ten times. The V and J genes are TRBV11-1 and TRBJ1-1; a weak D match, TRBD1 (5 bases). Germline V gene sequence: CDR1 SGHAT, CDR2 FQDESV (reference sequence). With 2 bases removed from V and 4 bases from J, the gap between germline ends came to 11 bases. The CDR3 covers 14 residues. The CDR3 DNA is TGTGCCAGCAGCTTACCGGGACGGTTCACTGAAGCTTTCTTT. Its translation is CASSLPGRFTEAFF.

V is TRBV30 and J is TRBJ1-2; D possibly corresponds to TRBD1 (6 bases). CDR3 length: 11 residues. Germline V lookup: CDR1 GTSNPN, CDR2 SVGIG (reference sequence). CDR3 in DNA: TGTGCAACCGGAGGGGGCTATGGCTACACCTTC. Translated, it gives CATGGGYGYTF.

This clonotype was counted many times. One junction end does not reproduce the germline sequence, and a read error may be involved. The chain uses TRBV29-1 and TRBJ2-2; 7 nucleotides match TRBD1. This CDR3 contains 16 residues. Germline lookup yields CDR1 SQVTM and CDR2 ANQGSEA. The CDR3 DNA sequence: TGCAGCGTTGAAGAGGGACAGCGTACGAACACCGAGGAGCTGTTTTTT. This codes for CSVEEGQRTNTEELFF.

V is TRBV20-1 and J is TRBJ2-5; the D gene is possibly TRBD2 (6 bases). Germline loops: CDR1 DFQATT, CDR2 SNEGSKA (reference sequence). The CDR3 loop spans 12 amino acids. V shed 7 bases and J shed 2 bases, with 11 bases lying between them. The chain's CDR3 is CSGSGPQETQYF. The DNA for the CDR3 is TGCAGTGGTAGCGGACCTCAAGAGACCCAGTACTTC.

This clonotype was counted ten times or more. The chain joins TRBV11-2 to TRBJ2-1, with 9 bases fitting TRBD2. Germline-derived CDR1 and CDR2 are SGHAT and FQNNGV. The CDR3 is 16 residues long. V was clipped by 2 bases and J by 8 bases; unmatched bases: 10. The CDR3 DNA reads TGTGCCAGCAGCTTATTGGGCGGGAGGGCCGGATATGAGCAGTTCTTC. Translated: CASSLLGGRAGYEQFF.